This T cell receptor (beta chain) comes out of a study of read filtering for tumor transcriptome and immune sequencing. This clonotype was counted many times. From 300 to 400 ng of RNA, a library with molecular barcoded alpha/delta and beta/gamma adaptors was made. TCRdb independently ran MiXCR on the reads; one entry per CDR3 protein. The sample has some 130,000 distinct CDR3 sequences; under 15% are singletons. Sequences were obtained from a population of CD138-negative cells sorted from bone marrow. This receptor was identified in a donor at least 40 years old with multiple myeloma.

The CDR3 nucleotides are TGTGCCAGCAGTGAATCTGGACGTAATGAGCAGTTCTTC. Translating it yields CASSESGRNEQFF. The chain has TRBV25-1 and TRBJ2-1; D ambiguous. This CDR3 spans 13 amino acids. The germline V gene encodes CDR1 MGHDK and CDR2 SYGVNS. The V gene lost 1 base and the J gene lost 7 bases, with 8 bases spanning the gap.